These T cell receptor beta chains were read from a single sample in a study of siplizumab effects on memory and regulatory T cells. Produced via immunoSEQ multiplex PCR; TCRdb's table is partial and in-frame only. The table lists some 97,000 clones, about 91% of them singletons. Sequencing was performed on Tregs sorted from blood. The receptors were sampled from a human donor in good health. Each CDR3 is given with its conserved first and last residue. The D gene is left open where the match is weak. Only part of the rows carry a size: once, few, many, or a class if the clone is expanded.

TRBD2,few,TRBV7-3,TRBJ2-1,TGTGCCAGCAGCTCTGGGGGGCTAGCGGGAGTCAATGAGCAGTTCTTC,CASSSGGLAGVNEQFF
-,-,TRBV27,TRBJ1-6,TGTGCCAGCATGGGTTCAGGTTCACCCCTCCACTTT,CASMGSGSPLHF
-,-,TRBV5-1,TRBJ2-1,TGCGCCAGCAGCCCCCAACTTAAGGGTGAGCAGTTCTTC,CASSPQLKGEQFF
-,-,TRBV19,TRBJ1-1,TGTGCCAGTACATTCGGTGGGCAGGGCGGAGAGCTAGCTTTCTTT,CASTFGGQGGELAFF
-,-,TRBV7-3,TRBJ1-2,TGTGCCAGCAGCTTAATTTTTGCAGGGGCGCCAGGAGATGGCTACACCTTC,CASSLIFAGAPGDGYTF
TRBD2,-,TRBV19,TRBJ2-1,TGTGCCAGTAGTATAGAGGCTAGCGGCTCCTACAATGAGCAGTTCTTC,CASSIEASGSYNEQFF
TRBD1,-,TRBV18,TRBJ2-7,TGTGCCAGCTCATCGGGACAGATCTACGAGCAGTACTTC,CASSSGQIYEQYF
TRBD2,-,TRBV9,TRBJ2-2,TGTGCCAGCAGCGTAGGAGGCAGGGAGGGTGCCGGGGAGCTGTTTTTT,CASSVGGREGAGELFF
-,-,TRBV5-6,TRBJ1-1,TGTGCCAGCAGGCGAACATCCACTGAAGCTTTCTTT,CASRRTSTEAFF
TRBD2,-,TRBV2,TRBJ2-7,TGTGCCAGCAGGAGGACTAGCGGTCCCTACGAGCAGTACTTC,CASRRTSGPYEQYF
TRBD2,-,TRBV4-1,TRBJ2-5,TGCGCCAGCAGCCAAGGTCTAGCGGGAGAAGAGACCCAGTACTTC,CASSQGLAGEETQYF
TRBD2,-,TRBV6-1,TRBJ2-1,TGTGCCAGCAGTGAAGTATCGAGCGGGGGTTACAATGAGCAGTTCTTC,CASSEVSSGGYNEQFF
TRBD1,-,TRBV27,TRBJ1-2,TGTGCCAGCAGTCGGGACAGATACTATGGCTACACCTTC,CASSRDRYYGYTF
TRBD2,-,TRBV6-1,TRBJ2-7,TGTGCCAGCGAGACCGGGACTATGCCCTACGAGCAGTACTTC,CASETGTMPYEQYF
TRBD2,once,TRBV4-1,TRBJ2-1,TGCGCCAGCAGCCAAGAAGGCGGGACTAGCTCCTACAATGAGCAGTTCTTC,CASSQEGGTSSYNEQFF
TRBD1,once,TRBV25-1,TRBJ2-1,TGTGCCAGCAGCCCCGCAGGGGGCGTCTACAATGAGCAGTTCTTC,CASSPAGGVYNEQFF
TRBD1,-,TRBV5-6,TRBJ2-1,TGTGCCAGCAGCCCCGGGACAGCATACAATGAGCAGTTCTTC,CASSPGTAYNEQFF
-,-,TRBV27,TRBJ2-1,TGTGCCAGCAGTTTAAGTGGGGGGCTCTCCTACAATGAGCAGTTCTTC,CASSLSGGLSYNEQFF
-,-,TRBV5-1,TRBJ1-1,TGCGCCAGCAGCTTGGACGGATTGGAAGCTTTCTTT,CASSLDGLEAFF
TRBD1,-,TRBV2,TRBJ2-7,TGTGCCAGCAGTTCCGACAGGGGTTTATACGAGCAGTACTTC,CASSSDRGLYEQYF
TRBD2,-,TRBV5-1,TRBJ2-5,TGCGCCAGCAGCATAGGACTAGCGGGGTACCAAGAGACCCAGTACTTC,CASSIGLAGYQETQYF
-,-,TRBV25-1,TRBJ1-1,TGTGCCAGCAGGGCAGGGTTCATGAACACTGAAGCTTTCTTT,CASRAGFMNTEAFF
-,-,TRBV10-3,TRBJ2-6,TGTGCCATCAGTGCGGTAACTGGGGCCAACGTCCTGACTTTC,CAISAVTGANVLTF
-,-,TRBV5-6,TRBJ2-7,TGTGCCAGCAGCTTGGCTCCGTCACCCCTCTCCGAGCAGTACTTC,CASSLAPSPLSEQYF
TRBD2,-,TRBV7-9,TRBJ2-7,TGTGCCAGCGCCCGAGCGGGAGGGACTCACGAGCAGTACTTC,CASARAGGTHEQYF
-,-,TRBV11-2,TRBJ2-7,TGTGCCAGCAGCTTAGCGTTCGGGGGCGGGTACGAGCAGTACTTC,CASSLAFGGGYEQYF
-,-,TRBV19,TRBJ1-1,TGTGCCAGTAGTGGGGTCTTGAACACTGAAGCTTTCTTT,CASSGVLNTEAFF
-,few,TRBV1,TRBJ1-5,TGCACCAGCAGCCAAGAACTCCGGCAGCCCCAGCATTTT,CTSSQELRQPQHF